This record concerns one T cell receptor beta chain sequence. Its target is not known. The CDR3 is 15 residues long. CDR1 and CDR2 (germline): SGHNT, YENEEA. Deletions cut 1 base from V and 1 base from J, with 9 bases between. The PCR had 60 Vbeta and 13 Jbeta primers. TCRdb's copy holds only in-frame clones and misses some; the assay was immunoSEQ multiplex PCR. This sample has approximately 220,000 clones, with 83% found just once. This specimen comes from a study of cytomegalovirus exposure and HLA in healthy donors. In the study overall: Researchers found that just over 80% of under 450 genotyped donors fell within the Caucasian-associated ancestry cluster. Study findings and constraints: 87-base-pair reads could not separate some V segments, including TRBV6-2 and TRBV6-3.

Sequenced material: PBMCs. The receptor's source is a girl under 18 in good health and CMV-seronegative. The chain is built from TRBV11-3 and TRBJ2-3, with D perhaps matching TRBD2 (6 bases). CDR3 DNA sequence: TGTGCCAGCAGCTTAGGAGGGGAGGGCACAGATACGCAGTATTTT. Protein sequence: CASSLGGEGTDTQYF. Looking up the rest from reference TRBV11-3 and TRBJ2-3 gives the full variable domain: EAGVVQSPRYKIIEKKQPVAFWCNPISGHNTLYWYLQNLGQGPELLIRYENEEAVDDSQLPKDRFSAERLKGVDSTLKIQPAELGDSAVYLCASSLGGEGTDTQYFGPGTRLTVL.